This T cell receptor (beta chain) appears in the sequencing data of a study of T cell repertoires in cytomegalovirus infection. TCRdb fed the reads into MiXCR, producing one record per CDR3 protein. The table has about 320,000 distinct CDR3 sequences, more than 9% seen once; the top ten hold 3.5% to 4.5%. Germline CDR1 is MRHNA and CDR2 is SNTAGT. This CDR3 has 15 residues. This sequence joins TRBV6-4 and TRBJ2-1, with D perhaps TRBD1 or TRBD2 (5 bases each). The receptor was derived from a human donor in good health (CMV status not recorded). Some clones in this sample may be carry-over from other donors' samples. The material sequenced was PBMCs. The DNA for the CDR3 is TGTGCAGGCAGTGCTAAGGGAGAGGGGTACAATGAGCAGTTCTTC. This codes for CAGSAKGEGYNEQFF.